A single TCR beta chain is shown here with its context. With a J-beta primer mix and a sample-barcoded 5' primer, a second PCR ran about 6 to 11 cycles. TCRdb used MiXCR to reprocess the 5' RACE reads, holding one entry per CDR3 protein. The sample lists roughly 1.5 million distinct CDR3 sequences; approximately 42% were seen once. The V segment lost 2 bases and the J segment 7 bases; nucleotides outside the gene matches: 6. CDR1 is SQVTM, CDR2 ANQGSEA, per germline. The CDR3 sequence is 14 residues long. The data stem from a study of blood T cells in healthy people across ages. At the level of the study: About one barcoded beta molecule per two T cells was captured by template switching.

Healthy individuals of Caucasian origin from Russia, aged 6 to 90, served as donors. Total RNA was isolated from each sample in quantities of at least 5 micrograms. This receptor was obtained from a woman between 18 and 29 years old in good health. The chain links TRBV29-1 to TRBJ2-2; 8 positions agree with TRBD2. The specimen sequenced was blood. The CDR3 sequence: CSVEPAGGLGELFF. CDR3 DNA sequence: TGCAGCGTTGAACCGGCGGGAGGTCTCGGGGAGCTGTTTTTT.